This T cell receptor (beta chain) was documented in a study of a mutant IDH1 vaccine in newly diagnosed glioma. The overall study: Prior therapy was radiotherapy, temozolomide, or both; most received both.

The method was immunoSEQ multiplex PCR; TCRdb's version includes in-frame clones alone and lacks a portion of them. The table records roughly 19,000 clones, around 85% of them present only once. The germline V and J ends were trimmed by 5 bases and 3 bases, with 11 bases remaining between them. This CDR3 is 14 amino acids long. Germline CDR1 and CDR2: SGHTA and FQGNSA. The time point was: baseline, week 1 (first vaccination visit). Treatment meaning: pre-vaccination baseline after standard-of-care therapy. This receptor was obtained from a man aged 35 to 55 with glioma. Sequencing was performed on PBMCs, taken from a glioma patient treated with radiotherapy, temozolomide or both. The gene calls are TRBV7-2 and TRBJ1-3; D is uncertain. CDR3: CASSVGGDGNTIYF. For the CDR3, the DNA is TGTGCCAGCAGCGTCGGTGGCGATGGAAACACCATATATTTT.